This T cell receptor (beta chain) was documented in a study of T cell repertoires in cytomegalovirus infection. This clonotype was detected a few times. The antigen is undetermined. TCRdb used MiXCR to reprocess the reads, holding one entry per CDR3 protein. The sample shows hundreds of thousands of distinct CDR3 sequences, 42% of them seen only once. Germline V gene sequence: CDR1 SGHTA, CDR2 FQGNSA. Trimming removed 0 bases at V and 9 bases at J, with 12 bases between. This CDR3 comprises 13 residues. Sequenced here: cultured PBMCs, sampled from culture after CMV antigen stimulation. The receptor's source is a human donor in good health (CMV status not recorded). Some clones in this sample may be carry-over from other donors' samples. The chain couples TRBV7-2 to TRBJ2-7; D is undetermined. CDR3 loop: CASSLAQELGQYF. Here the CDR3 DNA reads TGTGCCAGCAGCTTAGCGCAGGAGCTTGGGCAGTACTTC.